These 8 T cell receptor beta chains originate from one sample sequenced in a study of T cell responses to AZD1222 COVID-19 vaccine. This table comes from immunoSEQ multiplex PCR, and its TCRdb copy is limited to in-frame clones, with some not included. The profile shows 100,000 or so clones, about 85% of them singletons. The sequenced sample was peripheral blood, obtained on day 0 of AZD1222 vaccination. All receptors come from an adult in good health.

V usage is TRBV28 and J usage is TRBJ1-5; 7 nucleotides match TRBD1. Germline-derived CDR1 and CDR2 are MDHEN and SYDVKM. The V segment lost 3 bases and the J segment 6 bases; nucleotides outside the gene matches: 17. The length of the CDR3 is 18 residues. The CDR3 region is CASSFHRGGGAGSQPQHF. The CDR3 coding sequence is TGTGCCAGCAGTTTCCACCGGGGAGGGGGCGCGGGAAGTCAGCCCCAGCATTTT.

The chain couples TRBV5-1 to TRBJ2-6; D not certain. V was pared by 4 bases and J by 0 bases, with 8 bases between. From germline, CDR1 is SGHRS and CDR2 YFSETQ. The CDR3 length is 15 residues. CDR3 amino acids: CASSVDGSGANVLTF. The CDR3 region has the DNA TGCGCCAGCAGCGTGGATGGCTCTGGGGCCAACGTCCTGACTTTC.

The gene calls are TRBV2 and TRBJ1-2; D remains unclear. This CDR3 has 15 amino acids. Germline V gene data show CDR1 as SNHLY and CDR2 as FYNNEI. Trimming left V 4 bases short and J 0 bases short, with 12 bases between. CDR3 sequence (DNA): TGTGCCAGCAGTGCCCCCCGAAGTTCTAACTATGGCTACACCTTC. Protein: CASSAPRSSNYGYTF.

This clone came up a few times. The rearrangement joins TRBV19 to TRBJ1-5; D is ambiguous. This CDR3 comprises 14 residues. The ends were cut back, 6 bases at V and 4 bases at J, with 13 bases in the middle. Germline V gene sequence: CDR1 LNHDA, CDR2 SQIVND (reference sequence). The CDR3 DNA reads as TGTGCCAGTAGGGCCCCCGGACGGAATCAGCCCCAGCATTTT. It yields the protein CASRAPGRNQPQHF. The whole variable domain, filled in from reference TRBV19 and TRBJ1-5, reads DGGITQSPKYLFRKEGQNVTLSCEQNLNHDAMYWYRQDPGQGLRLIYYSQIVNDFQKGDIAEGYSVSREKKESFPLTVTSAQKNPTAFYLCASRAPGRNQPQHFGDGTRLSIL.

The chain recombines TRBV5-3 with TRBJ1-2; 7 bases fit TRBD1. TRBV5-3 is classed as an ORF, of uncertain function. Trimming took 0 bases from V and 3 from J; bases not matched to a gene: 5. This CDR3 is 15 amino acids long. CDR3 in amino acids: CARSLGTGDYYGYTF. The CDR3 nucleotides are TGTGCCAGAAGCTTGGGGACAGGAGACTACTATGGCTACACCTTC.

The V gene is TRBV5-1, the J gene TRBJ2-3, with 11 positions matching TRBD2. The CDR3 spans 15 residues. J lost 4 bases, V lost 5 bases, and 6 bases had no gene match. Germline CDR1 and CDR2: SGHRS and YFSETQ. The CDR3 here is CASRLSGGASDTQYF. DNA for the CDR3: TGCGCCAGCAGACTTAGCGGGGGGGCTTCAGATACGCAGTATTTT.

The table lists this clone with a count of one. This chain joins TRBV6-2 or TRBV6-3 and TRBJ1-2; D not certain. From germline, CDR1 is MNHEY and CDR2 SVGEGT. CDR3 length equals 12 residues. V dropped 5 bases and J dropped 0 bases, with 4 bases sitting between them. The CDR3, as DNA: TGTGCCAGCAGTGATCCTAACTATGGCTACACCTTC. Encoded protein: CASSDPNYGYTF.

DNA of the CDR3: TGTGCCAGCAGTTACAAAGGCGGGAGGGCCTTAAATACGCAGTATTTT. This sequence encodes CASSYKGGRALNTQYF. The genes are TRBV6-5 and TRBJ2-3, with TRBD2 identical over 9 bases. Germline CDR1 reads MNHEY; CDR2 reads SVGAGI. V lost 2 bases to trimming and J lost 7 bases; unmatched junction nucleotides: 10. This CDR3 spans 16 amino acids.